This T cell receptor (beta chain) was profiled in a study of chronic HIV infection and antiretroviral therapy. The sample holds many counts of this clonotype. Per germline, CDR1 KGHSH and CDR2 LQKENI. Trimming took off 3 bases at V and 6 bases at J, with 21 bases between the two ends. The CDR3 loop spans 18 amino acids. Each CDR3 protein gets one entry after TCRdb re-called the 5' RACE reads with MiXCR. The sample includes 30,000 or so distinct CDR3 sequences, over 7% of them seen just once. The sequence was collected from an adult who had HIV and had not received antiretroviral therapy, or was an uninfected healthy control (not recorded which). Sequencing used peripheral blood. The V gene is TRBV18, the J gene TRBJ1-6; tentatively, D is TRBD1 (5 bases). In nucleotides, the CDR3 is TGTGCCAGCTCACCTCATCGAGCAGGGAATCGGGTTAATTCACCCCTCCACTTT. Its protein is CASSPHRAGNRVNSPLHF.